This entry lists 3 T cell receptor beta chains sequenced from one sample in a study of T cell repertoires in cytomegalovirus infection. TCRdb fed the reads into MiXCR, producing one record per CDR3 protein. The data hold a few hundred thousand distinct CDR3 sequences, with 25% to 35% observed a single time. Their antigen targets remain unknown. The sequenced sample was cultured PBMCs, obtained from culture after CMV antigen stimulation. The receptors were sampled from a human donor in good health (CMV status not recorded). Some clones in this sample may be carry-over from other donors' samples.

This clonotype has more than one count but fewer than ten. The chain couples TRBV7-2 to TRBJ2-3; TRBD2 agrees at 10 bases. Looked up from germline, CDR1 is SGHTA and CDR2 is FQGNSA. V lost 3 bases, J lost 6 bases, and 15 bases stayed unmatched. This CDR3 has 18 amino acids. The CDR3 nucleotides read TGTGCCAGCAGCTTGGTGCGGTTAGCGGGGGGTAGAGGTGATACGCAGTATTTT. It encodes CASSLVRLAGGRGDTQYF.

CDR3 DNA sequence: TGCGCCAGCAGCCAAGAAGGGCTCGCCCGCTCCTATGGCTACACCTTC. It specifies CASSQEGLARSYGYTF. V usage is TRBV4-1 and J usage is TRBJ1-2; D unclear. Germline V gives CDR1 MGHRA, CDR2 YSYEKL. The CDR3 is made up of 16 amino acids. V was trimmed by 0 bases and J by 4 bases, leaving 15 bases between them.

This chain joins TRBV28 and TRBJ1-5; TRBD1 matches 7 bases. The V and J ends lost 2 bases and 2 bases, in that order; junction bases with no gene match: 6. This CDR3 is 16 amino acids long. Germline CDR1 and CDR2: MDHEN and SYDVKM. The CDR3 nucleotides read TGTGCCAGCAGTTTACACAGGGGTGGGCGCAATCAGCCCCAGCATTTT. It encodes CASSLHRGGRNQPQHF.